This T cell receptor beta chain was identified during a study of blood T cell repertoires in COVID-19. The V gene end was trimmed by 2 bases and the J gene end by 4 bases; junction bases not matched to a gene: 8. The CDR3 runs 17 residues. CDR1 LGHDT and CDR2 YNNKEL come from the germline V gene (reference sequence). The protocol was immunoSEQ multiplex PCR, while the TCRdb copy is restricted to in-frame clones and leaves out a portion. The table lists approximately 160,000 clones, over 70% of them singletons. The receptor was derived from a man in his 70s with acute or convalescent COVID-19. The chain combines TRBV3-1 (or the pseudogene TRBV3-2) with TRBJ2-2; 9 bases agree with TRBD1. Sequencing used peripheral blood. CDR3: CASSQYAQGAFTGELFF. The CDR3 bases are TGTGCCAGCAGCCAATACGCACAGGGGGCGTTCACCGGGGAGCTGTTTTTT.